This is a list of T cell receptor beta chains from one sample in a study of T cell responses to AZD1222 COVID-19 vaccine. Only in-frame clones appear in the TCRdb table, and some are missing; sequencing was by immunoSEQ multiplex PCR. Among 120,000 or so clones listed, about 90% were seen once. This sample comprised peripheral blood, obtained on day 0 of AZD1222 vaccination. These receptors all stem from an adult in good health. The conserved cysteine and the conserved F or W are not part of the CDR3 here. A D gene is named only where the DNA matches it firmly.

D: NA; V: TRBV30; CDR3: ACDSLNQPQH
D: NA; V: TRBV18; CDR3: ASSLGQTLNTEAF
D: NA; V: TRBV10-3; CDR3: AISAGNGGYNEQF
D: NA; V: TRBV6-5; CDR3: ASSTSQGATEQY
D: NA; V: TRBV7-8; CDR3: ASSPWGNEQY
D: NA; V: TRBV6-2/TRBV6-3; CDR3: ASSYNGLDYYEQY
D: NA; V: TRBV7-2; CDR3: ASSLSVRGTTEAF
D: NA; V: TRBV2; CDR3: ASRGENTEAF
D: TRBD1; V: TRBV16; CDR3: ASSSRQGPTEAF
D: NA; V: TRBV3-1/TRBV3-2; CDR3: ASGFQGRDNQPQH
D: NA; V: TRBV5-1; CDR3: ASRITENYGYT
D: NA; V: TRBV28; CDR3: ASSSAWGNQPQH
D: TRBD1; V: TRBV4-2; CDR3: ASSQGTGGNREQF
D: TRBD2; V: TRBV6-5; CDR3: ASSYGTSPRETQY
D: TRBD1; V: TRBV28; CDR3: ASRRLARTGIHEQF
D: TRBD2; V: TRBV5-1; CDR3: ASSSGTAGSSYNEQF